This TCR beta chain emerged from a study of early T cells in non-severe SARS-CoV-2 infection. MiXCR, run by TCRdb on the 5' RACE reads, gives a single entry per CDR3 protein. The sample includes over 50,000 distinct CDR3 sequences, approximately 8% of them seen just once. This clonotype was seen repeatedly, ten times or more. With 1 base removed from V and 8 bases from J, the gap between germline ends came to 15 bases. Germline V CDR1 and CDR2: DFQATT, SNEGSKA (reference sequence). This CDR3 comprises 15 residues. Sequenced sample: whole blood. V and J are TRBV20-1 and TRBJ1-6; tentatively, D is TRBD1 (6 bases). The sequence came from an adult who was a healthcare worker with PCR-confirmed SARS-CoV-2 infection or an uninfected control (not recorded which). In DNA form, the CDR3 reads TGCAGTGCTAGAGGTCTCGACAGGCAGTATTCACCCCTCCACTTT. Translation gives CSARGLDRQYSPLHF.